These 11 T cell receptor beta chains originate from one sample sequenced in a study of blood T cell repertoires in COVID-19. Produced via immunoSEQ multiplex PCR; TCRdb's table is partial and in-frame only. The repertoire holds 140,000 to 150,000 clones, with about four fifths as singletons. The specimen was peripheral blood. The origin of the receptors is a human donor with acute or convalescent COVID-19. The donor label of this sample is uncertain.

This clone was seen a single time. The chain combines TRBV18 with TRBJ1-2; TRBD1 agrees at 8 bases. The CDR3 loop spans 16 amino acids. Germline loops: CDR1 KGHSH, CDR2 LQKENI. Trimming cost V 6 bases and J 4 bases; bases outside gene matches: 13. The CDR3 nucleotides are TGTGCCAGCTCCGAGGGCCGCAGGGGGCACGGCTATGGCTACACCTTC. Its translation is CASSEGRRGHGYGYTF.

The rearrangement joins TRBV7-2 to TRBJ1-2, with a tentative D call TRBD1 (5 bases). This CDR3 is 13 amino acids long. Germline CDR1 reads SGHTA; CDR2 reads FQGNSA. Trimming pared 6 bases from V and 4 bases from J, leaving 12 bases between. DNA of the CDR3: TGTGCCAGCAGGACCGACAGAGCCTATGGCTACACCTTC. It encodes CASRTDRAYGYTF. The complete variable domain, with remaining parts taken from reference TRBV7-2 and TRBJ1-2, reads GAGVSQSPSNKVTEKGKDVELRCDPISGHTALYWYRQSLGQGLEFLIYFQGNSAPDKSGLPSDRFSAERTGGSVSTLTIQRTQQEDSAVYLCASRTDRAYGYTFGSGTRLTVV.

V usage is TRBV29-1 and J usage is TRBJ2-1, with TRBD2 identical over 12 bases. The V gene end was trimmed by 1 base and the J gene end by 0 bases; junction bases not matched to a gene: 4. The germline gives CDR1 SQVTM, CDR2 ANQGSEA. The CDR3 has 17 residues. CDR3 coding DNA: TGCAGCGTTGAAGGACTAGCGGGGGAGAACTCCTACAATGAGCAGTTCTTC. Translating gives CSVEGLAGENSYNEQFF.

A single count supports this clone. The chain carries TRBV9 and TRBJ2-4; D is possibly TRBD1 (6 bases). The germline gives CDR1 SGDLS, CDR2 YYNGEE. The CDR3 loop spans 13 amino acids. V shed 2 bases and J shed 4 bases, with 7 bases lying between them. The CDR3 DNA is TGTGCCAGCAGCGTGGGGACAAAAAACATTCAGTACTTC. Translated, it gives CASSVGTKNIQYF. Using reference TRBV9 and TRBJ2-4 for the parts outside the CDR3, the full variable domain is DSGVTQTPKHLITATGQRVTLRCSPRSGDLSVYWYQQSLDQGLQFLIQYYNGEERAKGNILERFSAQQFPDLHSELNLSSLELGDSALYFCASSVGTKNIQYFGAGTRLSVL.

The chain recombines TRBV11-2 with TRBJ2-1; D ambiguous. The CDR3 covers 12 residues. Germline loops: CDR1 SGHAT, CDR2 FQNNGV. V lost 2 bases and J 6 bases, leaving 5 bases between the germline ends. CDR3 DNA sequence: TGTGCCAGCAGCTTATTCGGCAATGAGCAGTTCTTC. Its protein is CASSLFGNEQFF.

The chain couples TRBV5-1 to TRBJ1-1; D is possibly TRBD1 (5 bases). Between the trimmed V and J ends, which lost 4 bases and 1 base, there was a span of 11 bases. This CDR3 spans 14 amino acids. Germline-derived CDR1 and CDR2 are SGHRS and YFSETQ. The CDR3 is CASSPGIRNTEAFF. The CDR3 DNA follows: TGCGCCAGCAGCCCAGGGATACGGAACACTGAAGCTTTCTTT.

This sequence joins TRBV29-1 and TRBJ2-2, with D possibly TRBD1 on 6 matching bases. The germline CDR1 and CDR2 sequences are SQVTM and ANQGSEA. Trimming removed 2 bases at V and 0 bases at J, with 10 bases between. This CDR3 comprises 15 residues. DNA of the CDR3: TGCAGCGTTGAAAAAGGGACATCGAACACCGGGGAGCTGTTTTTT. Translation gives CSVEKGTSNTGELFF.

This sequence joins TRBV7-2 and TRBJ2-3; tentative D call: TRBD2 (6 bases). This CDR3 comprises 14 residues. Between the trimmed V and J ends, which lost 6 bases and 6 bases, there was a span of 16 bases. Per germline, CDR1 SGHTA and CDR2 FQGNSA. The CDR3 DNA reads as TGTGCCAGCAGTTGGGGAATCGCGGGGGATACGCAGTATTTT. Protein product: CASSWGIAGDTQYF.

This sequence joins TRBV7-2 and TRBJ1-2; D gene ambiguous. In germline, CDR1 is SGHTA, CDR2 FQGNSA. There are 15 residues in the CDR3. The ends were cut back, 4 bases at V and 4 bases at J, with 16 bases in the middle. The DNA of the CDR3 is TGTGCCAGCAGCTCCCCCGGACTAAGGGCCTATGGCTACACCTTC. Translation: CASSSPGLRAYGYTF.

The chain carries TRBV6-2 or TRBV6-3 and TRBJ2-3; TRBD2 matches 7 bases. Unmatched junction bases numbered 1, after V lost 2 bases and J lost 2 bases. Germline V CDR1 and CDR2: MNHEY, SVGEGT. This CDR3 is 14 amino acids long. CDR3 in amino acids: CASSYLADTDTQYF. The CDR3 DNA follows: TGTGCCAGCAGTTACCTAGCGGACACAGATACGCAGTATTTT.

This rearrangement joins TRBV7-9 to TRBJ1-4; D uncertain. In germline, CDR1 is SEHNR, CDR2 FQNEAQ (reference sequence). This CDR3 spans 16 amino acids. Trimming removed 4 bases from V and 7 bases from J, with 19 bases in between. For the CDR3, the DNA is TGTGCCAGCAGCTCTAGCCGACGGGAGGTTATTGAAAAACTGTTTTTT. Amino acid sequence: CASSSSRREVIEKLFF.